This T cell receptor (beta chain) was captured in a study of OX40 agonist ivuxolimab in advanced cancers. Notes on this clone: The antigen remains unidentified.

The V gene end was trimmed by 5 bases and the J gene end by 4 bases; junction bases not matched to a gene: 9. The germline CDR1 and CDR2 sequences are SGHNT and YENEEA. The CDR3 is made up of 15 amino acids. Sequencing was performed with immunoSEQ multiplex PCR; in TCRdb, only in-frame clones are kept and a portion is missing. The data hold about 28,000 clones, with less than 90% observed a single time. Study conclusions and caveats: Also showing low normalized T-cell clonal expansion were some of the nonresponders.

The specimen comprised CD4+ or CD8+ T cells sorted from blood, sampled in a trial of the OX40 agonist ivuxolimab. The gene calls are TRBV11-3 and TRBJ2-5, with TRBD1 matching 8 bases. The sequence was obtained from an adult with an advanced solid tumor such as melanoma, head and neck, liver or kidney cancer. The CDR3 here is CASSTRQGMRETQYF. The DNA for the CDR3 is TGTGCCAGCAGCACCCGACAGGGGATGAGAGAGACCCAGTACTTC.